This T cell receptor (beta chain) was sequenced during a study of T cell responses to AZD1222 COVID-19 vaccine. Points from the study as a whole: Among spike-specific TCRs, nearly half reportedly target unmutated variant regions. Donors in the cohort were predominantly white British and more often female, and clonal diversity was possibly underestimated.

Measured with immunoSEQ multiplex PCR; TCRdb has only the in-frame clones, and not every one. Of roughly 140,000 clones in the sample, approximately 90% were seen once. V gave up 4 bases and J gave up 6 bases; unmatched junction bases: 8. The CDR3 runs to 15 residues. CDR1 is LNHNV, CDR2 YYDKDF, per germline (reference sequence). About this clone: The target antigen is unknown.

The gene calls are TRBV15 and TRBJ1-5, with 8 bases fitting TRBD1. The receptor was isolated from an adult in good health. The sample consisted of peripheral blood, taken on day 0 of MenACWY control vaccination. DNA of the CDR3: TGTGCCACCAGCACCCAAACAGGGGGGGCTCAGCCCCAGCATTTT. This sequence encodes CATSTQTGGAQPQHF.